This TCR beta chain was recovered during a study of CD8 T cells in ankylosing spondylitis (dated by TCRdb to 2017 to 2019). Some background on the complete study: The study set out to find disease-linked TCR variants by profiling T cell receptor beta repertoires in ankylosing spondylitis patients and healthy donors. The full study cohort comprised 20 to 30 ankylosing spondylitis patients and around 100 healthy donors. Samples of peripheral blood were taken, and for ankylosing spondylitis patients, synovial fluid was collected as well.

Sequenced using an Illumina HiSeq 2500. TCR beta libraries were prepared by quantitative 5'-RACE with molecular barcodes. Per the authors' processing: A new computational method, built on a probabilistic model of VDJ rearrangement, was used to identify disease-linked TCR variants. In TCRdb, the public reads were trimmed at Q25 with fastp and aligned with MiXCR, with productive beta chains retained. Rows matching on CDR3 protein sequence are summarized as one entry with the most common DNA and genes. TCRdb's processing, not the study's, gives the V and J calls here. In all, the sample holds about 840,000 distinct CDR3 sequences, and approximately 10% of those were seen once. The top ten clones comprise around 0.51% of the sample. This clonotype was seen repeatedly, ten times or more. Its antigen has not been determined. No clone much larger than this one lies a single base away; base qualities are absent.

Study-wide conclusions, independent of this receptor: A TCR beta motif made up of several highly homologous amino acid variants appeared to be characteristic of blood from ankylosing spondylitis patients. The disease-linked clones had a CD8+ phenotype and were found at relatively low frequencies in peripheral blood. The disease-linked clones were reported as significantly enriched in matched synovial fluid samples from ankylosing spondylitis patients. Some of the motif variants had been reported before in the synovial fluid and blood of reactive arthritis patients, a finding that suggests common disease-initiation mechanisms.

This receptor was identified in a male donor with ankylosing spondylitis. Sequencing was performed on blood, either unsorted or a sorted T cell fraction (not recorded which).

The DNA sequence is TGCAGTGCTAGCAGGGGGATCGCTTCACCCCTCCACTTT. Translation gives CSASRGIASPLHF. The chain is encoded by TRBV20-1 joined to TRBJ1-6, and 7 junctional nucleotides match TRBD1. At the junction V is shortened by 3 bases and J by 9 bases; bases outside the gene matches: 5. The cysteine opens and the phenylalanine closes a CDR3 of 13 amino acids. Only CDR3 DNA is held: 39 bases, read in frame from base 1. From a lookup of the germline V gene (reference sequence), CDR1 and CDR2 are DFQATT and SNEGSKA.